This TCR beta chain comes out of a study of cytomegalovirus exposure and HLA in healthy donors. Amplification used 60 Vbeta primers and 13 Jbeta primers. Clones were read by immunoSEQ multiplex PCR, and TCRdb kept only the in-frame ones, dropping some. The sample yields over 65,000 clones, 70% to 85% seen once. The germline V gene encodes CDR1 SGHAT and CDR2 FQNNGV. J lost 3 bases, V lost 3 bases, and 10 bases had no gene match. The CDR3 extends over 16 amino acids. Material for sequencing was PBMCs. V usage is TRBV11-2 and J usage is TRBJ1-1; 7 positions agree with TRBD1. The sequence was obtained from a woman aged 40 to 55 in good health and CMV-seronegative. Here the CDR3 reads CASSLIGGLGDTEAFF. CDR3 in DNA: TGTGCCAGCAGCTTGATAGGGGGCCTGGGTGACACTGAAGCTTTCTTT.